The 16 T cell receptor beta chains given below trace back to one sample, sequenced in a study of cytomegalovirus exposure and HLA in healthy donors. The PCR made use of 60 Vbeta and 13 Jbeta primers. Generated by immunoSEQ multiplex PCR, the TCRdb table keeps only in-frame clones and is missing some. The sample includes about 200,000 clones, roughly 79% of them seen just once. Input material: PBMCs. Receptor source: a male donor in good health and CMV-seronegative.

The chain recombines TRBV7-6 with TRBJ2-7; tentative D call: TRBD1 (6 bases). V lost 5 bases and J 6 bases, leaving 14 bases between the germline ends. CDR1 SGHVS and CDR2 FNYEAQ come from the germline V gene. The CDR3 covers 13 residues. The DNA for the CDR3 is TGTGCCAGCAGCAACACCGGGACAATCGAGCAGTACTTC. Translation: CASSNTGTIEQYF.

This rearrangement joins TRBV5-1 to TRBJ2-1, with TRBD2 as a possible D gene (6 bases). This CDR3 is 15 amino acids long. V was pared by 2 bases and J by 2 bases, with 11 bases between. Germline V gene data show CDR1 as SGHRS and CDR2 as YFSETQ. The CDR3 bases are TGCGCCAGCAGCTTACTAGCAAGTACCTACAATGAGCAGTTCTTC. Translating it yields CASSLLASTYNEQFF.

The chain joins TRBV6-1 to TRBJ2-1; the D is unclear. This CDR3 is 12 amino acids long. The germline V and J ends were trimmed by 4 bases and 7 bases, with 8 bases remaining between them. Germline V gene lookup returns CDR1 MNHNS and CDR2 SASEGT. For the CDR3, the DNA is TGTGCCAGCAGTGTTTTTAGTAATGAGCAGTTCTTC. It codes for CASSVFSNEQFF.

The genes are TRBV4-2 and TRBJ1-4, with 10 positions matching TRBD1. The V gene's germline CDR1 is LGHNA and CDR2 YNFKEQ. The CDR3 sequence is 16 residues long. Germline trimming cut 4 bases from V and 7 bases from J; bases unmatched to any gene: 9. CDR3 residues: CASSRPPGQGTEKLFF. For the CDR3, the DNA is TGTGCCAGCAGCCGACCACCGGGACAGGGGACTGAAAAACTGTTTTTT.

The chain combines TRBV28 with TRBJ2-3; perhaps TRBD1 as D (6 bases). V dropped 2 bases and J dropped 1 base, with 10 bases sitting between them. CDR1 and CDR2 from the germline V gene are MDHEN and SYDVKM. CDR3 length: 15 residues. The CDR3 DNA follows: TGTGCCAGCAGTTTACAGGCAGGGGGCACAGATACGCAGTATTTT. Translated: CASSLQAGGTDTQYF.

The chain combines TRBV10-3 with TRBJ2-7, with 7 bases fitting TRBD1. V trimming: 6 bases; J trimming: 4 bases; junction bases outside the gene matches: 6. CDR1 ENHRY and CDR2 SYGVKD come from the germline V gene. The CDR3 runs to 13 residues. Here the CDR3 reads CAIRGAGGYEQYF. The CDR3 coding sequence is TGTGCCATCAGAGGGGCAGGGGGATACGAGCAGTACTTC.

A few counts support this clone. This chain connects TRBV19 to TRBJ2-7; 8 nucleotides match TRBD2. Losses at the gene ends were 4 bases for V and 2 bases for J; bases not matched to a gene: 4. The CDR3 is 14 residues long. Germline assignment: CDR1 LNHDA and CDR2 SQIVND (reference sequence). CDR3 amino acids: CASSNSGTTYEQYF. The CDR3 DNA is TGTGCCAGTAGTAATAGCGGGACCACCTACGAGCAGTACTTC.

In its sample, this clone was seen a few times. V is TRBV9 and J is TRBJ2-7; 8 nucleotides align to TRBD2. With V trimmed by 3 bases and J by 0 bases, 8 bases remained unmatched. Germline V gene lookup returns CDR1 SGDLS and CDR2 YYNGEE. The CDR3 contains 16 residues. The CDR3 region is CASSASVGGDSYEQYF. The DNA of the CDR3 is TGTGCCAGCAGCGCCTCTGTCGGGGGGGACTCCTACGAGCAGTACTTC. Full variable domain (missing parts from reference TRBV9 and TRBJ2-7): DSGVTQTPKHLITATGQRVTLRCSPRSGDLSVYWYQQSLDQGLQFLIQYYNGEERAKGNILERFSAQQFPDLHSELNLSSLELGDSALYFCASSASVGGDSYEQYFGPGTRLTVT.

The CDR3 coding sequence is TGTGCCTTGTTGGAGATTTTACGCAATGAGCAGTTCTTC. This codes for CALLEILRNEQFF. The rearrangement uses TRBV2 and TRBJ2-1; D gene unclear. This CDR3 region has 13 residues. Germline V gene sequence: CDR1 SNHLY, CDR2 FYNNEI. Trimming pared 11 bases from V and 6 bases from J, leaving 17 bases between.

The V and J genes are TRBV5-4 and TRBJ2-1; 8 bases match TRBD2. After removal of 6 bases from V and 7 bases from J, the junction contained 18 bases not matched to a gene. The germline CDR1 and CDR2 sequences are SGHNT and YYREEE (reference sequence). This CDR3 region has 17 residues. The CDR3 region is CASILRGGGPSDNEQFF. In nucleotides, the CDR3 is TGTGCCAGCATCCTGCGAGGCGGGGGGCCCTCTGATAATGAGCAGTTCTTC.

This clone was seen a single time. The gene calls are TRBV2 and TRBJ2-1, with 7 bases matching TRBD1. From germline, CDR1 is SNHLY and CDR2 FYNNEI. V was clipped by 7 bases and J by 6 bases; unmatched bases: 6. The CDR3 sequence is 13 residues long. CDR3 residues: CASIVAGGNEQFF. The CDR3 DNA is TGTGCCAGCATAGTCGCAGGGGGCAATGAGCAGTTCTTC.

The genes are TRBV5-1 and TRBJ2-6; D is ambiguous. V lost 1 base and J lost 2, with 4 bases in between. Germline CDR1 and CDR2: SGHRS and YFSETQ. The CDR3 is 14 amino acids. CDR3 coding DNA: TGCGCCAGCAGCTTGAGCGCTGGGGCCAACGTCCTGACTTTC. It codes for CASSLSAGANVLTF.

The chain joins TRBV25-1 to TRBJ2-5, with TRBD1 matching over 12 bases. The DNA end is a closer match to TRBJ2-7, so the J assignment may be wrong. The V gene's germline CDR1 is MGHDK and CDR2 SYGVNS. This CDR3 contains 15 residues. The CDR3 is CASSVGQGASYEQYF. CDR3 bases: TGTGCCAGCAGTGTGGGACAGGGGGCATCCTACGAGCAGTACTTC.

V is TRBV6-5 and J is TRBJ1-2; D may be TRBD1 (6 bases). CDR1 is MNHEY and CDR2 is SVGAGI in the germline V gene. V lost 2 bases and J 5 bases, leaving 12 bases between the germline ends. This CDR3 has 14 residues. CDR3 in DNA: TGTGCCAGCAGTTACACCGCGCAGGGGTATGGCTACACCTTC. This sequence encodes CASSYTAQGYGYTF.

This chain's CDR3 is CSPYRGTEAFF. The CDR3 DNA sequence: TGCAGCCCCTACAGGGGGACTGAAGCTTTCTTT. The chain uses TRBV29-1 and TRBJ1-1, with 8 nucleotides matching TRBD1. The CDR3 totals 11 residues. Trimming at V came to 8 bases and at J to 5 bases, leaving 4 bases not matched to a gene. Germline loops: CDR1 SQVTM, CDR2 ANQGSEA.

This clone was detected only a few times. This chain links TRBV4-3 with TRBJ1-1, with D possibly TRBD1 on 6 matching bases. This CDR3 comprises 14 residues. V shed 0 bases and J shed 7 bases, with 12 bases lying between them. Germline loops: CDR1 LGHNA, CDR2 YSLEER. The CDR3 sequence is CASSQDYRASEAFF. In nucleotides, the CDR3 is TGCGCCAGCAGCCAAGATTACAGGGCGAGTGAAGCTTTCTTT.